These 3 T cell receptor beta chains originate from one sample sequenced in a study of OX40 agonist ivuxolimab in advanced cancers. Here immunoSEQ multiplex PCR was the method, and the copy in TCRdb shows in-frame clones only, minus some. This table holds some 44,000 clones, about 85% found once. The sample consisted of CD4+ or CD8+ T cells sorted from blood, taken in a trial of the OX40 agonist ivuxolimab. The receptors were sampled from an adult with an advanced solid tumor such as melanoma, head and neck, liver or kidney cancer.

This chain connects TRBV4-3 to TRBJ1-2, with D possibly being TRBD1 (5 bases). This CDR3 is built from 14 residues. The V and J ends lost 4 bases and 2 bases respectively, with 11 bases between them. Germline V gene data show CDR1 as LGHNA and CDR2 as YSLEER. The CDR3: CASSPDTTNYGYTF. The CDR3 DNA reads TGCGCCAGCAGCCCGGACACCACCAACTATGGCTACACCTTC.

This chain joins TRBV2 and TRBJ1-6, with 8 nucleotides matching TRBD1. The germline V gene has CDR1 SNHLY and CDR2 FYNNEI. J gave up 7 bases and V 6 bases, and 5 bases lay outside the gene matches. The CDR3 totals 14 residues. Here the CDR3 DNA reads TGTGCCAGCAGCGGACAGGGTTACAATTCACCCCTCCACTTT. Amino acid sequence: CASSGQGYNSPLHF.

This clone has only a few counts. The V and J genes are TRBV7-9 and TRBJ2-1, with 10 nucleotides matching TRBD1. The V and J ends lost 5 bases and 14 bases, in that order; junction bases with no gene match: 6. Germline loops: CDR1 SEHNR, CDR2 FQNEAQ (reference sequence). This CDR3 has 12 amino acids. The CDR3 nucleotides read TGTGCCAGCAGCCAGGGGGGACAGGGGAAGTTCTTC. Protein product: CASSQGGQGKFF.